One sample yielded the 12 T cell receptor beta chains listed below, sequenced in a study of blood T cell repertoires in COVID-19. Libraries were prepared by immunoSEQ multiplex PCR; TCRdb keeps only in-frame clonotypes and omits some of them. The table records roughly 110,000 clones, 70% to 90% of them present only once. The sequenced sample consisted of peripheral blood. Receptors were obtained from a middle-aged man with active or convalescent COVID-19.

CDR3 nucleotides: TGCAGCGTTGTCCGGCAGGGGGCAGGGGAGCAGTACTTC. Translated: CSVVRQGAGEQYF. The V and J genes are TRBV29-1 and TRBJ2-7; 8 bases map to TRBD1. Germline CDR1 reads SQVTM; CDR2 reads ANQGSEA. This CDR3 has 13 amino acids. Trimming removed 4 bases from V and 7 bases from J; junction bases left unmatched: 9.

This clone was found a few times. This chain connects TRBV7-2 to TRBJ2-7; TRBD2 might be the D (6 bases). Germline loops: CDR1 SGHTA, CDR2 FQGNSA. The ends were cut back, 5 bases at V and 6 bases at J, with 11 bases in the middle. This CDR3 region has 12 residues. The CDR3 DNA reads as TGTGCCAGCAGCCCGACTAGTAGCGAGCAGTACTTC. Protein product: CASSPTSSEQYF.

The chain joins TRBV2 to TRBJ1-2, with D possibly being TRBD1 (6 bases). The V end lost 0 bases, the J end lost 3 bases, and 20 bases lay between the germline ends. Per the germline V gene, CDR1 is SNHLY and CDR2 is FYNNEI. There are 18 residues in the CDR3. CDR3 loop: CASSEATRRTAQHYGYTF. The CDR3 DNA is TGTGCCAGCAGTGAAGCGACCAGAAGGACAGCTCAGCACTATGGCTACACCTTC.

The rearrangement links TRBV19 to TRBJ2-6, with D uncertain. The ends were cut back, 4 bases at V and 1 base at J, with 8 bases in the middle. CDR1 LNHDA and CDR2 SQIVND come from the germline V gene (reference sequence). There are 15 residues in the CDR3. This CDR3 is CASSRAFSGANVLTF. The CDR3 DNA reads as TGTGCCAGTAGTAGGGCGTTTTCTGGGGCCAACGTCCTGACTTTC.

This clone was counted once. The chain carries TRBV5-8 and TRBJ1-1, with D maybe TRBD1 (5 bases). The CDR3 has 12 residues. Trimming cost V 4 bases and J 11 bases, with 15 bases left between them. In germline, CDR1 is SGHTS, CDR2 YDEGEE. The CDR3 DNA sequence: TGTGCCAGCAGCCGGAGTCTGGGGGGGGCTTTCTTT. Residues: CASSRSLGGAFF. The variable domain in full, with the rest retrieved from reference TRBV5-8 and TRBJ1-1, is EAGVTQSPTHLIKTRGQQATLRCSPISGHTSVYWYQQALGLGLQFLLWYDEGEERNRGNFPPRFSGRQFPNYSSELNVNALELEDSALYLCASSRSLGGAFFGQGTRLTVV.

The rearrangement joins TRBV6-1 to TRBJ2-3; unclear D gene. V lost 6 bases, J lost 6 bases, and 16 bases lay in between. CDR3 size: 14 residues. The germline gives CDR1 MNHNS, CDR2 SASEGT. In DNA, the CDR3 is TGTGCCAGCAGCCCCGCTGCGGAGTTCGATACGCAGTATTTT. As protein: CASSPAAEFDTQYF.

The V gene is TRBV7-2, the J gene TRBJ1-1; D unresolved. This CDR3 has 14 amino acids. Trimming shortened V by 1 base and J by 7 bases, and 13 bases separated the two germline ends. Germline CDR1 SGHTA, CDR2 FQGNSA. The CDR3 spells CASSLVGVEGEAFF. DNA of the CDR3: TGTGCCAGCAGCTTAGTCGGCGTGGAGGGTGAAGCTTTCTTT.

The CDR3 sequence is CASSSVDRAFSYTF. The DNA for the CDR3 is TGTGCCAGCAGTTCTGTGGACAGGGCCTTCAGCTACACCTTC. The chain recombines TRBV28 with TRBJ1-2, with 8 bases aligning to TRBD1. V shed 4 bases, J shed 9 bases, and the junction held 10 bases outside the gene matches. CDR1 is MDHEN, CDR2 SYDVKM, per germline. The CDR3 extends over 14 amino acids.

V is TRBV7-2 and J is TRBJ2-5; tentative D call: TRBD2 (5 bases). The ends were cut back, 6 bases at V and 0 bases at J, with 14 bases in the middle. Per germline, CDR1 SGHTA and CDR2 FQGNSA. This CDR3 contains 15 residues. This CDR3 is CASSPFGADQETQYF. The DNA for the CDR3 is TGTGCCAGCAGTCCGTTTGGAGCGGACCAAGAGACCCAGTACTTC.

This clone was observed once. CDR3 coding DNA: TGTGCCAGCAGCACACTAGCGGGAGTTAGGGAGCAGTACTTC. It yields the protein CASSTLAGVREQYF. This sequence joins TRBV5-4 and TRBJ2-7; 11 positions match TRBD2. The CDR3 is 14 amino acids. CDR1 and CDR2 (germline): SGHNT, YYREEE (reference sequence). The V gene end was trimmed by 4 bases and the J gene end by 7 bases; junction bases not matched to a gene: 7.

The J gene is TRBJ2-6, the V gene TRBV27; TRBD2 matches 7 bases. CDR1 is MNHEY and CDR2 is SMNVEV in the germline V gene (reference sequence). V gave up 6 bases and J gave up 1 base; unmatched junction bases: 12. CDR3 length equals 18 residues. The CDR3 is CASSPGGLGKSGANVLTF. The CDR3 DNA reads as TGTGCCAGCAGCCCCGGGGGGTTAGGAAAATCTGGGGCCAACGTCCTGACTTTC.

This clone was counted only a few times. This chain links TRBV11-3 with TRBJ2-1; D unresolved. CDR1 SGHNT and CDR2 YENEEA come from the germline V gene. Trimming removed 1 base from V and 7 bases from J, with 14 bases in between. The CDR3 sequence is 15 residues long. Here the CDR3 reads CASSLGIGATNEQFF. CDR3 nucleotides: TGTGCCAGCAGCTTAGGAATAGGAGCCACTAATGAGCAGTTCTTC.